The TCR beta chain under discussion was sequenced for a study of blood T cell repertoires in COVID-19. This CDR3 has 15 amino acids. With V trimmed by 3 bases and J by 10 bases, 9 bases remained unmatched. CDR1 and CDR2 (germline): SGHTA, FQGNSA. In the original workflow: Amplification of reference gene primers provided the estimated nucleated cell counts. Data came from immunoSEQ multiplex PCR; TCRdb stores just in-frame clones and leaves some out. Clonal size and the V and J genes are those of that table, whereas D and trimming came from the DNA. The table has about 260,000 clones, roughly 90% seen once.

The TCR comes from a human donor in a cohort sampled during active COVID-19. This sequence joins TRBV7-2 and TRBJ2-1; 10 bases are a match to TRBD2. Sequencing was carried out using peripheral blood. For the CDR3, the DNA is TGTGCCAGCAGCTTGGGTCTAGCGGGAGTCGAGGAGCAGTTCTTC. This encodes CASSLGLAGVEEQFF.